One sample yielded the 9 T cell receptor beta chains listed below, sequenced in a study of sequential checkpoint blockade in melanoma. Only in-frame clones appear in the TCRdb table, and some are missing; sequencing was by immunoSEQ multiplex PCR. There are over 9,500 clones in the sample; 60% to 80% occur only once, and 17% lies in the top ten. Treatment: randomized to nivolumab then ipilimumab (arm A) or the reverse (arm B). Sequencing used CD8+ T cells sorted from blood (inferred from file names), obtained from a patient given nivolumab and ipilimumab in sequence. The source of these receptors is a human donor with melanoma.

This chain uses TRBV27 with TRBJ1-6; D perhaps matches TRBD1 (6 bases). This CDR3 has 13 residues. Looked up from germline, CDR1 is MNHEY and CDR2 is SMNVEV (reference sequence). The V end was cut by 8 bases, the J end by 13 bases, with 18 bases between. The CDR3 protein is CASRDTLHGPLHF. The CDR3 DNA sequence: TGTGCCAGCCGGGACACACTCCATGGGCCCCTCCACTTT.

The chain links TRBV30 to TRBJ2-7; tentatively, D is TRBD1 (5 bases). This CDR3 is 13 amino acids long. Germline CDR1 and CDR2: GTSNPN and SVGIG (reference sequence). Deletions cut 0 bases from V and 3 bases from J, with 9 bases between. The CDR3 DNA is TGTGCCTGGAGTGTAGGCCAGGGCTACGAGCAGTACTTC. Translating it yields CAWSVGQGYEQYF.

The chain joins TRBV9 to TRBJ2-1; D possibly corresponds to TRBD1 (5 bases). In germline, CDR1 is SGDLS, CDR2 YYNGEE. The ends were cut back, 3 bases at V and 8 bases at J, with 15 bases in the middle. The CDR3 is 14 residues long. The CDR3 region is CASSGGSPGYEQFF. CDR3 DNA: TGTGCCAGCAGCGGAGGAAGCCCAGGGTATGAGCAGTTCTTC.

The chain combines TRBV7-9 with TRBJ2-5, with D possibly matching TRBD1 (5 bases). The germline V gene encodes CDR1 SEHNR and CDR2 FQNEAQ (reference sequence). The length of the CDR3 is 15 residues. V was pared by 5 bases and J by 1 base, with 14 bases between. CDR3 DNA sequence: TGTGCCAGCAGCCCCATTAAAGACAGCCAAGAGACCCAGTACTTC. Encoded protein: CASSPIKDSQETQYF. Supplemented by reference TRBV7-9 and TRBJ2-5, the full variable domain reads DTGVSQNPRHKITKRGQNVTFRCDPISEHNRLYWYRQTLGQGPEFLTYFQNEAQLEKSRLLSDRFSAERPKGSFSTLEIQRTEQGDSAMYLCASSPIKDSQETQYFGPGTRLLVL.

This chain uses TRBV6-5 with TRBJ2-7; 8 nucleotides align to TRBD2. V lost 5 bases, J lost 2 bases, and 5 bases stayed unmatched. The CDR3 runs 14 residues. Germline CDR1 reads MNHEY; CDR2 reads SVGAGI. CDR3 loop: CASSAGTRTYEQYF. In nucleotides, the CDR3 is TGTGCCAGCAGTGCCGGGACTAGAACCTACGAGCAGTACTTC.

J is TRBJ2-7 and V is TRBV6-5; TRBD2 matches 10 bases. The CDR3 sequence is 14 residues long. Germline V CDR1 and CDR2: MNHEY, SVGAGI. Germline trimming cut 5 bases from V and 0 bases from J; bases unmatched to any gene: 1. The CDR3 sequence: CASSRTSGSYEQYF. The CDR3 bases are TGTGCCAGCAGTAGGACTAGCGGCTCCTACGAGCAGTACTTC.

This clone turned up a few times. This chain joins TRBV9 and TRBJ1-3; D remains ambiguous. This CDR3 region has 13 residues. Germline CDR1 reads SGDLS; CDR2 reads YYNGEE. V lost 7 bases and J 4 bases, leaving 12 bases between the germline ends. CDR3 amino acids: CASSGFAGNTIYF. CDR3 in DNA: TGTGCCAGCTCGGGGTTTGCGGGAAACACCATATATTTT.

V gene TRBV6-4 combines with J gene TRBJ2-7; 8 nucleotides agree with TRBD1. Trimming at V came to 6 bases and at J to 5 bases, leaving 6 bases not matched to a gene. CDR1 is MRHNA, CDR2 SNTAGT, per germline. The CDR3 has 13 amino acids. CDR3 DNA: TGTGCCAGCAGCAGGACAGGGACGGACGAGCAGTACTTC. This encodes CASSRTGTDEQYF.

This clone was seen once. The chain combines TRBV10-3 with TRBJ2-7, with a tentative D call TRBD2 (5 bases). The germline V gene has CDR1 ENHRY and CDR2 SYGVKD. V was pared by 6 bases and J by 0 bases, with 12 bases between. This CDR3 has 14 residues. CDR3 in DNA: TGTGCCATCAGAACTGACGGACTCTCCTACGAGCAGTACTTC. Translated, it gives CAIRTDGLSYEQYF.